This T cell receptor beta chain was sequenced for a study of CD8+CD57+ T cells in acquired aplastic anemia. This clonotype was counted a few times. Its antigen remains unidentified. Trimming cost V 3 bases and J 4 bases; bases outside gene matches: 10. Germline values: CDR1 KGHDR, CDR2 SFDVKD. The length of the CDR3 is 17 residues. Genomic DNA, serving as template, underwent TCR beta VDJ and CDR3 profiling. TCRdb analysed the reads with MiXCR anew, one entry per CDR3 protein. Here the sample spans some 160,000 distinct CDR3 sequences, roughly 48% being singletons. By flow cytometry, patients selected for sequencing had shown an expansion of CD8+CD57+ cells. The enrolled patients all had severe acquired aplastic anemia. Blood sampling was performed on the patients, and none of them had received therapy by then. General study points: Controls did not differ significantly from patients in CD8+ Simpson's diversity. Patients and controls shared twenty-nine CD8+ CDR3 sequences, which appeared highly expressed in patients and within their immunodominant clones.

This receptor was identified in a human donor with aplastic anemia. The chain uses TRBV24-1 and TRBJ2-3; 9 bases match TRBD2. The source material was sorted CD4+, CD8+, or CD8+CD57+ T cells (not recorded which) from PBMCs. CDR3 sequence reads: CATSDGLLAGGADTQYF. In DNA form, the CDR3 reads TGTGCCACCAGTGATGGTTTGTTGGCGGGAGGGGCAGATACGCAGTATTTT.